This TCR beta chain was sequenced in a study of T cell responses to AZD1222 COVID-19 vaccine. The data were produced by immunoSEQ multiplex PCR, yet TCRdb's version contains in-frame clones alone and is incomplete. The sample lists 150,000 to 200,000 clones; about 83% were seen once. This clone was recorded a few times. The germline gives CDR1 SGHNT, CDR2 YENEEA. V gave up 5 bases and J gave up 6 bases; unmatched junction bases: 23. The length of the CDR3 is 20 residues. This receptor was taken from an adult who received the AZD1222 COVID-19 vaccine. The source was peripheral blood, collected 28 days after the second AZD1222 dose. V is TRBV11-3 and J is TRBJ1-5; 9 nucleotides match TRBD1. CDR3 nucleotides: TGTGCCAGCAGCCTAGGGGGCATCTCGGACAGGGGAAGGTCAGGTCAGCCCCAGCATTTT. This codes for CASSLGGISDRGRSGQPQHF.